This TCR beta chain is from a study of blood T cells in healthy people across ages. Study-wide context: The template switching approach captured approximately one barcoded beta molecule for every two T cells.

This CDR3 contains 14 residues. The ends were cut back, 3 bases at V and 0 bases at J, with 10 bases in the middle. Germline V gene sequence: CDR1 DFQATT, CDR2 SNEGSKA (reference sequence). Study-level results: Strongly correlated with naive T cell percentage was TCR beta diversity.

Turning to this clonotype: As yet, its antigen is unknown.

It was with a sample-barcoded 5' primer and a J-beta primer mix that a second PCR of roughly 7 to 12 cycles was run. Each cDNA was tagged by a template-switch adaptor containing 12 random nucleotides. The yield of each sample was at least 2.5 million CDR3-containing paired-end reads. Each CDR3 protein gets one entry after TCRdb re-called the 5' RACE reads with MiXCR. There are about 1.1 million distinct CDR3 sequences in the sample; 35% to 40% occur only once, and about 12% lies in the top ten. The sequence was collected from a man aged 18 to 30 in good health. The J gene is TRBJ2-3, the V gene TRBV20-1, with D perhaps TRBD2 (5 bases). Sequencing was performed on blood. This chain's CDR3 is CSARTITSTDTQYF. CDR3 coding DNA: TGCAGTGCTAGGACTATTACTAGCACAGATACGCAGTATTTT.